The 32 T cell receptor beta chains below come from one sample, sequenced in a study of cytomegalovirus exposure and HLA in healthy donors. In the PCR, 60 Vbeta and 13 Jbeta primers were used. The repertoire was sequenced with immunoSEQ multiplex PCR; TCRdb's copy has only in-frame clones and lacks some. The sample has about 240,000 clones, 80% to 85% seen once. Sequenced input: PBMCs. These receptors all stem from a woman in her fifties or sixties in good health and CMV-seropositive.

V and J are TRBV5-4 and TRBJ1-3, with D maybe TRBD1 (5 bases). The V end was cut by 1 base, the J end by 0 bases, with 8 bases between. The germline V gene encodes CDR1 SGHNT and CDR2 YYREEE (reference sequence). The CDR3 runs to 15 residues. The CDR3 loop reads CASSLQGHSGNTIYF. In nucleotides, the CDR3 is TGTGCCAGCAGCTTGCAGGGTCACTCTGGAAACACCATATATTTT.

The V call is TRBV25-1, the J call TRBJ2-1; 7 bases are a match to TRBD1. With 2 bases clipped from V and 8 bases from J, the junction kept 9 bases outside the gene matches. CDR3 length equals 15 residues. Germline V CDR1 and CDR2: MGHDK, SYGVNS. CDR3 nucleotide sequence: TGTGCCAGCAGTGAACCAGGACAGGCAGCACATGAGCAGTTCTTC. It specifies CASSEPGQAAHEQFF.

The chain links TRBV5-1 to TRBJ2-1; 10 bases align to TRBD2. The CDR3 length is 15 residues. The V segment lost 4 bases and the J segment 1 base; nucleotides outside the gene matches: 2. Germline V gene sequence: CDR1 SGHRS, CDR2 YFSETQ. This chain's CDR3 is CASSAGLASYNEQFF. As DNA, the CDR3 is TGCGCCAGCAGCGCGGGACTAGCGTCCTACAATGAGCAGTTCTTC.

This clone was seen only a few times. The J gene is TRBJ2-7, the V gene TRBV14, with 7 bases aligning to TRBD2. This CDR3 is 15 amino acids long. Germline CDR1 and CDR2: SGHDN and FVKESK. J lost 3 bases, V lost 3 bases, and 8 bases had no gene match. CDR3 bases: TGTGCCAGCAGCCACCCCAGGGAGGGCGACTACGAGCAGTACTTC. Translated, it gives CASSHPREGDYEQYF. Full variable domain (outside the CDR3, taken from reference TRBV14 and TRBJ2-7): EAGVTQFPSHSVIEKGQTVTLRCDPISGHDNLYWYRRVMGKEIKFLLHFVKESKQDESGMPNNRFLAERTGGTYSTLKVQPAELEDSGVYFCASSHPREGDYEQYFGPGTRLTVT.

The gene calls are TRBV6-5 and TRBJ2-7, with a weak D call TRBD2 (6 bases). The CDR3 loop spans 14 amino acids. Trimming stripped 1 base from V and 1 base from J, with 8 bases between. Per germline, CDR1 MNHEY and CDR2 SVGAGI. The CDR3 loop reads CASSYLEGSYEQYF. DNA for the CDR3: TGTGCCAGCAGTTACTTGGAGGGTTCCTACGAGCAGTACTTC.

The chain recombines TRBV18 with TRBJ2-1, with TRBD2 matching 13 bases. Trimming removed 6 bases from V and 8 bases from J; junction bases left unmatched: 4. Germline V lookup: CDR1 KGHSH, CDR2 LQKENI. This CDR3 has 14 amino acids. The CDR3 protein is CASSRTSGSDEQFF. The CDR3 coding sequence is TGTGCCAGCTCCAGGACTAGCGGGAGCGATGAGCAGTTCTTC.

The chain couples TRBV6-5 to TRBJ2-3; D is unresolved. Trimming shortened V by 3 bases and J by 6 bases, and 10 bases separated the two germline ends. The length of the CDR3 is 13 residues. Germline V gene lookup returns CDR1 MNHEY and CDR2 SVGAGI. For the CDR3, the DNA is TGTGCCAGCAGTTATGGGCTGATGGATACGCAGTATTTT. This gives the protein CASSYGLMDTQYF.

CDR3 in DNA: TGTGCCAGCAGCCAAGATAGCGGGAGCTCCTACGAGCAGTACTTC. Translation: CASSQDSGSSYEQYF. V is TRBV4-2 and J is TRBJ2-7; 9 bases agree with TRBD2. From germline, CDR1 is LGHNA and CDR2 YNFKEQ. This CDR3 contains 15 residues. Germline trimming cut 0 bases from V and 0 bases from J; bases unmatched to any gene: 0.

This rearrangement joins TRBV30 to TRBJ2-7; D is possibly TRBD2 (5 bases). The V end lost 5 bases, the J end lost 0 bases, and 11 bases lay between the germline ends. The CDR3 length is 13 residues. Germline V gives CDR1 GTSNPN, CDR2 SVGIG (reference sequence). Here the CDR3 reads CAWSYGNSYEQYF. CDR3 bases: TGTGCCTGGTCCTACGGGAACTCCTACGAGCAGTACTTC.

The V and J genes are TRBV5-1 and TRBJ2-2, with 10 positions matching TRBD2. Germline V gene sequence: CDR1 SGHRS, CDR2 YFSETQ. The ends lost 4 bases at V and 4 bases at J; junction bases unmatched: 4. CDR3 size: 15 residues. In nucleotides, the CDR3 is TGCGCCAGCAGCCCCGCTAGCGGGAGCACCGGGGAGCTGTTTTTT. Translated: CASSPASGSTGELFF.

The rearrangement joins TRBV25-1 to TRBJ1-3; perhaps TRBD1 as D (5 bases). The CDR3 totals 12 residues. Trimming removed 5 bases at V and 7 bases at J, with 9 bases between. Germline loops: CDR1 MGHDK, CDR2 SYGVNS. This chain's CDR3 is CASSHGGNTIYF. CDR3 bases: TGTGCCAGCAGTCACGGGGGGAACACCATATATTTT. Full variable domain (missing parts from reference TRBV25-1 and TRBJ1-3): EADIYQTPRYLVIGTGKKITLECSQTMGHDKMYWYQQDPGMELHLIHYSYGVNSTEKGDLSSESTVSRIRTEHFPLTLESARPSHTSQYLCASSHGGNTIYFGEGSWLTVV.

The chain couples TRBV27 to TRBJ2-7, with D possibly TRBD2 on 6 matching bases. The CDR3 loop spans 12 amino acids. Germline V gene data show CDR1 as MNHEY and CDR2 as SMNVEV (reference sequence). V gave up 11 bases and J gave up 2 bases, with 13 bases separating them. For the CDR3, the DNA is TGTGCCGGCCGGGGAGGCACCTACGAGCAGTACTTC. Residues: CAGRGGTYEQYF.

The V and J genes are TRBV4-1 and TRBJ1-6; TRBD1 might be the D (5 bases). CDR3 length equals 15 residues. V was cut by 0 bases and J by 7 bases, with 10 bases left in between. From germline, CDR1 is MGHRA and CDR2 YSYEKL. The CDR3 coding sequence is TGCGCCAGCAGCCAAGAACGGGGGGAGAATTCACCCCTCCACTTT. This encodes CASSQERGENSPLHF.

This clone has only one observation. This rearrangement joins TRBV25-1 to TRBJ2-2, with 8 bases matching TRBD1. J gave up 3 bases and V 6 bases, and 0 bases lay outside the gene matches. This CDR3 contains 13 residues. The germline CDR1 and CDR2 sequences are MGHDK and SYGVNS. The CDR3 region has the DNA TGTGCCAGCAGGACAGGGGACACCGGGGAGCTGTTTTTT. This encodes CASRTGDTGELFF.

This chain links TRBV18 with TRBJ1-1; a weak D match, TRBD1 (5 bases). Germline CDR1 and CDR2: KGHSH and LQKENI. This CDR3 comprises 16 residues. The germline V and J ends were trimmed by 3 bases and 3 bases, with 17 bases remaining between them. DNA of the CDR3: TGTGCCAGCTCACCCTTAGTGACAGCCATACACACTGAAGCTTTCTTT. Its protein is CASSPLVTAIHTEAFF. The full variable domain, with the rest looked up from reference TRBV18 and TRBJ1-1, is NAGVMQNPRHLVRRRGQEARLRCSPMKGHSHVYWYRQLPEEGLKFMVYLQKENIIDESGMPKERFSAEFPKEGPSILRIQQVVRGDSAAYFCASSPLVTAIHTEAFFGQGTRLTVV.

In this sample, this clone turned up once. The chain recombines TRBV11-2 with TRBJ2-7, with 7 bases aligning to TRBD2. V lost 3 bases and J lost 2; bases outside the gene matches: 4. CDR1 SGHAT and CDR2 FQNNGV come from the germline V gene. The CDR3 runs 14 residues. This CDR3 reads CASSLASGTYEQYF. The CDR3 DNA sequence: TGTGCCAGCAGCTTGGCTAGCGGAACCTACGAGCAGTACTTC.

A few counts support this clone. The V and J genes are TRBV6-1 and TRBJ1-2; 9 nucleotides match TRBD1. J gave up 7 bases and V 4 bases, and 10 bases lay outside the gene matches. CDR3 length: 15 amino acids. CDR1 and CDR2 (germline): MNHNS, SASEGT. CDR3 in amino acids: CASSGRDRERGGYTF. The DNA of the CDR3 is TGTGCCAGCAGTGGCCGGGACAGGGAAAGGGGTGGCTACACCTTC.

The chain combines TRBV5-1 with TRBJ2-2; 8 bases are a match to TRBD1. J gave up 4 bases and V 5 bases, and 7 bases lay outside the gene matches. This CDR3 contains 15 residues. In germline, CDR1 is SGHRS, CDR2 YFSETQ. CDR3 residues: CASSLDRALTGELFF. The CDR3 nucleotides are TGCGCCAGCAGTCTGGACAGGGCTCTCACCGGGGAGCTGTTTTTT.

The J gene is TRBJ2-4, the V gene TRBV4-1; 7 bases line up with TRBD2. This CDR3 spans 15 amino acids. The ends lost 1 base at V and 3 bases at J; junction bases unmatched: 3. Germline-derived CDR1 and CDR2 are MGHRA and YSYEKL. CDR3 protein: CASSQGTSRKNIQYF. CDR3 nucleotides: TGCGCCAGCAGCCAAGGGACTAGTCGCAAAAACATTCAGTACTTC.

This clone has a handful of counts. The genes are TRBV5-1 and TRBJ1-5; 9 positions agree with TRBD1. V gave up 2 bases and J gave up 1 base; unmatched junction bases: 1. Germline V lookup: CDR1 SGHRS, CDR2 YFSETQ. This CDR3 has 15 residues. CDR3 sequence reads: CASSFGQGSNQPQHF. CDR3 coding DNA: TGCGCCAGCAGCTTCGGACAGGGGAGCAATCAGCCCCAGCATTTT.

The chain has TRBV6-5 and TRBJ2-5; the D is unclear. The J call may be wrong; the DNA end is better matched by TRBJ2-7. Looked up from germline, CDR1 is MNHEY and CDR2 is SVGAGI. This CDR3 region has 13 residues. CDR3 sequence (DNA): TGTGCCAGCAGTTACGCGCAGAACTACGAGCAGTACTTC. Amino acids: CASSYAQNYEQYF.

This sequence joins TRBV7-6 and TRBJ2-6; D not certain. V was pared by 3 bases and J by 1 base, with 13 bases between. Germline CDR1 SGHVS, CDR2 FNYEAQ. The CDR3 loop spans 17 amino acids. DNA for the CDR3: TGTGCCAGCAGCTTGTCAACCGTTCGGTCTGGGGCCAACGTCCTGACTTTC. As protein: CASSLSTVRSGANVLTF.

Only one count was recorded for this clone. This CDR3 reads CASSLGSYTF. Written as DNA, the CDR3 is TGTGCCAGCAGCTTAGGTAGCTACACCTTC. V gene TRBV7-9 combines with J gene TRBJ1-2, with D unclear. The germline V and J ends were trimmed by 1 base and 9 bases, with 3 bases remaining between them. The CDR3 runs to 10 residues. The germline V gene has CDR1 SEHNR and CDR2 FQNEAQ (reference sequence). The full variable domain, rest sourced from reference TRBV7-9 and TRBJ1-2, is DTGVSQNPRHKITKRGQNVTFRCDPISEHNRLYWYRQTLGQGPEFLTYFQNEAQLEKSRLLSDRFSAERPKGSFSTLEIQRTEQGDSAMYLCASSLGSYTFGSGTRLTVV.

With regard to this clone: The junction departs from germline at one end; a sequencing error may be responsible. The rearrangement links TRBV6-4 to TRBJ1-5; TRBD1 is a possible D gene (6 bases). CDR1 is MRHNA, CDR2 SNTAGT, per germline. This CDR3 has 14 residues. CDR3 coding DNA: TGTGCCAGCAGTGACAGGGGGGGCAATCAGTCCCAGCATTTT. Amino acid sequence: CASSDRGGNQSQHF.

This chain links TRBV2 with TRBJ2-1; TRBD2 matches at 11 bases. The CDR3 loop spans 16 amino acids. V lost 3 bases, J lost 4 bases, and 5 bases stayed unmatched. Germline assignment: CDR1 SNHLY and CDR2 FYNNEI. The CDR3 DNA follows: TGTGCCAGCAGTGATCTAGCGGGAGGCTCATACAATGAGCAGTTCTTC. This gives the protein CASSDLAGGSYNEQFF.

This clone has just a few counts. This sequence joins TRBV28 and TRBJ1-1; D is perhaps TRBD1 (5 bases). The V end lost 5 bases, the J end lost 1 base, and 14 bases lay between the germline ends. Germline-derived CDR1 and CDR2 are MDHEN and SYDVKM. This CDR3 has 15 residues. The CDR3 loop reads CASSDNPGGNTEAFF. The CDR3 DNA reads as TGTGCCAGCAGTGACAACCCGGGGGGGAACACTGAAGCTTTCTTT.

The J gene is TRBJ2-5, the V gene TRBV28; no firm D call. V was pared by 7 bases and J by 1 base, with 10 bases between. The CDR3 length is 13 residues. Germline CDR1 and CDR2: MDHEN and SYDVKM. The CDR3 nucleotides read TGTGCCAGCACCCCCCGTTTCCAAGAGACCCAGTACTTC. Amino acids: CASTPRFQETQYF.

This clone was seen a handful of times. This sequence joins TRBV7-3 and TRBJ1-2, with D possibly being TRBD1 (5 bases). There are 14 residues in the CDR3. Trimming shortened V by 4 bases and J by 8 bases, and 17 bases separated the two germline ends. Looked up from germline, CDR1 is SGHTA and CDR2 is FQGTGA. For the CDR3, the DNA is TGTGCCAGCAGCTCAGGGAACCCTGGGATGGGCTACACCTTC. Amino acids: CASSSGNPGMGYTF.

The rearrangement links TRBV19 to TRBJ2-7; D unclear. The CDR3 extends over 13 amino acids. The V gene's germline CDR1 is LNHDA and CDR2 SQIVND (reference sequence). Trimming removed 6 bases at V and 0 bases at J, with 9 bases between. CDR3 sequence (DNA): TGTGCCAGTAGCCCATCAAACTCCTACGAGCAGTACTTC. This gives the protein CASSPSNSYEQYF.

Remarks on this clone: Other DNA sequences in this sample translate to the same CDR3. This chain joins TRBV28 and TRBJ2-7; TRBD1 matches 10 bases. The CDR3 runs 13 residues. Trimming cost V 6 bases and J 2 bases; bases outside gene matches: 1. Germline V gene sequence: CDR1 MDHEN, CDR2 SYDVKM. The CDR3 DNA sequence: TGTGCCAGCAGGACAGGGGGCACCTACGAGCAGTACTTC. Translation: CASRTGGTYEQYF.

This chain uses TRBV19 with TRBJ2-2; possible D gene TRBD2, 6 bases. CDR1 is LNHDA, CDR2 SQIVND, per germline (reference sequence). CDR3 size: 15 residues. The V end lost 3 bases, the J end lost 1 base, and 9 bases lay between the germline ends. CDR3 residues: CASSMEGGNTGELFF. The CDR3 DNA is TGTGCCAGTAGTATGGAGGGAGGGAACACCGGGGAGCTGTTTTTT.

This chain connects TRBV7-7 to TRBJ1-2, with D maybe TRBD1 (5 bases). CDR1 SSHAT and CDR2 FNYEAQ come from the germline V gene (reference sequence). The CDR3 length is 17 residues. Trimming cost V 2 bases and J 4 bases, with 20 bases left between them. DNA of the CDR3: TGTGCCAGCAGCTTAAAGGCAGGGAAGAGAATTGGCTATGGCTACACCTTC. Translation: CASSLKAGKRIGYGYTF. Together with reference TRBV7-7 and TRBJ1-2, the CDR3 gives the full variable domain: GAGVSQSPRYKVTKRGQDVTLRCDPISSHATLYWYQQALGQGPEFLTYFNYEAQPDKSGLPSDRFSAERPEGSISTLTIQRTEQRDSAMYRCASSLKAGKRIGYGYTFGSGTRLTVV.